The source of this T cell receptor (beta chain) is a study of T cells in Graves' hyperthyroidism and ophthalmopathy. Study conclusions and caveats: Ophthalmopathy onset followed model prediction by a median roughly 6 months.

Authors of the study amplified TCR beta CDR3 regions from RNA transcripts. During a first-round RT-PCR of the TCR CDR3, the HTBI primer set was used. TCRdb itself ran the multiplex PCR reads through MiXCR, one entry per CDR3 protein. There are 300,000 to 500,000 distinct CDR3 sequences in the sample; 11% to 15% occur only once, and 25% to 30% lies in the top ten. Germline assignment: CDR1 SQVTM and CDR2 ANQGSEA. Trimming took 5 bases from V and 0 from J, leaving 14 bases between them. This CDR3 comprises 14 residues. A remark on this clonotype: The antigen is not known.

The chain joins TRBV29-1 to TRBJ2-7, with D tentatively TRBD1 or TRBD2 (5 bases each). The sequenced material came from blood. This TCR was recovered from a man aged 50 or older with Graves' ophthalmopathy. The CDR3 loop is CSVSQAGSSYEQYF. CDR3 DNA sequence: TGCAGCGTTTCCCAGGCAGGGAGCTCCTACGAGCAGTACTTC.